Listed below are T cell receptor beta chains from one sample, sequenced in a study of cytomegalovirus exposure and HLA in healthy donors. TCRdb's table, derived via immunoSEQ multiplex PCR, lists solely in-frame clones and lacks some. The data contain 150,000 to 200,000 clones, roughly 80% of them singletons. The specimen was PBMCs. The receptors stem from a woman in her forties in good health and CMV-seronegative. CDR3s leave out the opening cysteine and the closing phenylalanine or tryptophan. Each record gives: D gene, V gene, J gene, CDR3 protein. A D gene is named only where the DNA matches it firmly.

D gene: TRBD1
V gene: TRBV9
J gene: TRBJ2-1
CDR3 protein: ASSVEGAVRYEQF

D gene: .
V gene: TRBV6-5
J gene: TRBJ1-6
CDR3 protein: ASSLASSYNSPLH

D gene: TRBD2
V gene: TRBV4-2
J gene: TRBJ2-7
CDR3 protein: ASSQEREWVEQY

D gene: TRBD2
V gene: TRBV5-1
J gene: TRBJ2-2
CDR3 protein: ASSLKSGSPGELF

D gene: .
V gene: TRBV6-5
J gene: TRBJ2-1
CDR3 protein: ASRTTGYNEQF

D gene: TRBD1
V gene: TRBV19
J gene: TRBJ1-5
CDR3 protein: ASNDRGLYQPQH

D gene: .
V gene: TRBV7-3
J gene: TRBJ1-4
CDR3 protein: ASSSGRSANEKLF

D gene: TRBD1
V gene: TRBV25-1
J gene: TRBJ1-6
CDR3 protein: ASSEWTGENSPLH

D gene: TRBD1
V gene: TRBV5-6
J gene: TRBJ1-2
CDR3 protein: ASSSPDRGGYT

D gene: .
V gene: TRBV10-3
J gene: TRBJ1-2
CDR3 protein: AISLDSKRYYT

D gene: .
V gene: TRBV11-3
J gene: TRBJ2-3
CDR3 protein: ASSVLATTDTQY

D gene: .
V gene: TRBV6-5
J gene: TRBJ2-7
CDR3 protein: ASSYGRGTYEQY

D gene: TRBD2
V gene: TRBV10-3
J gene: TRBJ2-1
CDR3 protein: AISEWKLAKDNEQF

D gene: .
V gene: TRBV4-3
J gene: TRBJ2-6
CDR3 protein: ASSQNSGANGLT

D gene: .
V gene: TRBV6-1
J gene: TRBJ1-5
CDR3 protein: ASSERTVNQPQH

D gene: .
V gene: TRBV5-1
J gene: .
CDR3 protein: ASVDSNYEQY

D gene: .
V gene: TRBV7-2
J gene: TRBJ2-5
CDR3 protein: ASSLEGQGTETQY